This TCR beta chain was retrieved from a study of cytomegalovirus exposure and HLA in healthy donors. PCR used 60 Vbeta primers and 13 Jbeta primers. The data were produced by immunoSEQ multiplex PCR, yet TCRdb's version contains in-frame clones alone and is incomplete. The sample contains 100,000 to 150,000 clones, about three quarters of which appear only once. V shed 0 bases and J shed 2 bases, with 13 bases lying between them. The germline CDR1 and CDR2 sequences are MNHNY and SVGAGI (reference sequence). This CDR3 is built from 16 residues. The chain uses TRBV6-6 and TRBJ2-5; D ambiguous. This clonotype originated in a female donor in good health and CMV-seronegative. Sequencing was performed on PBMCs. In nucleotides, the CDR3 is TGTGCCAGCAGTTACTCGATGAAGAGGAATCAAGAGACCCAGTACTTC. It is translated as CASSYSMKRNQETQYF.